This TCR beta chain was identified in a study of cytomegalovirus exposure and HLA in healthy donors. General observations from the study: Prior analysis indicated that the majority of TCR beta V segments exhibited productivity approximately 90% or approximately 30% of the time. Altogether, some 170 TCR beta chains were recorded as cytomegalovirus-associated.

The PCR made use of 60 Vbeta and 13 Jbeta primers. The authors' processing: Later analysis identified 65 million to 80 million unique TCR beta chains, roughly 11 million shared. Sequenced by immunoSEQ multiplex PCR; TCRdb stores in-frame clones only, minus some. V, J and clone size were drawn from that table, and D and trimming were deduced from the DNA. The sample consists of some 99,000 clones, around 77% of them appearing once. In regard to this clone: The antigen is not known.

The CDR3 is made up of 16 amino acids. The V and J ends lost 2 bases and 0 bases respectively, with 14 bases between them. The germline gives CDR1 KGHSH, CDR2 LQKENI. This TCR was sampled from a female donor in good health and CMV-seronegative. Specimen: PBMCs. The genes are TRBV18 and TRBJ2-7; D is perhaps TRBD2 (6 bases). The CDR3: CASSPLLAGSSYEQYF. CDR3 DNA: TGTGCCAGCTCACCATTGTTGGCGGGGAGCTCCTACGAGCAGTACTTC.